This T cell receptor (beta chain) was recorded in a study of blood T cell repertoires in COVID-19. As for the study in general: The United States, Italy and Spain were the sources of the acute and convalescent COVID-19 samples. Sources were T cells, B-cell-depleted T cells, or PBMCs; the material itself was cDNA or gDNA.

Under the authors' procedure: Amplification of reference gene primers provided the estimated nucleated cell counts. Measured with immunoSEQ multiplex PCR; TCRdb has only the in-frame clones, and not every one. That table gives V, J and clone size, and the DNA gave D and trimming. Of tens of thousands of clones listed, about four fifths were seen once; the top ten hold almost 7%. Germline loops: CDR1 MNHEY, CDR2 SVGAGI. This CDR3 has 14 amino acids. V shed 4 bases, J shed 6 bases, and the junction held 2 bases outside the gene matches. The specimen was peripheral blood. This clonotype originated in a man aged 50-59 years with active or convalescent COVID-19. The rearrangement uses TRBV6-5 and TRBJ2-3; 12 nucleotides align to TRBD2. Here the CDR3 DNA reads TGTGCCAGCAGTTCTAGCGGGGGGGCGGATACGCAGTATTTT. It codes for CASSSSGGADTQYF.